These 17 T cell receptor beta chains came from one sample sequenced in a study of T-cell reconstitution after alpha-beta-depleted transplantation in children. TCRbeta library preparation incorporated unique molecular identifiers. TCRdb called the PCR reads again in MiXCR, with one record for every CDR3 protein. The sample yields 670,000 or so distinct CDR3 sequences, under 15% seen once. Source: PBMCs, taken before TCRalphabeta/CD19-depleted stem cell transplant. The receptors derive from a girl aged 2 to 10 with congenital amegakaryocytic thrombocytopenia, due to receive a stem cell transplant.

In its sample, this clonotype was seen many times. The chain carries TRBV20-1 and TRBJ2-2, with TRBD2 matching over 8 bases. This CDR3 region has 13 residues. V dropped 6 bases and J dropped 7; count of bases not matched to a gene: 7. CDR1 DFQATT and CDR2 SNEGSKA come from the germline V gene (reference sequence). The DNA of the CDR3 is TGCAGTGCCAAAGGAGCGGGAGTCGGGGAGCTGTTTTTT. As protein: CSAKGAGVGELFF.

The table lists this clonotype with a few counts. This chain connects TRBV12-3 or TRBV12-4 to TRBJ2-7; D is undetermined. V gave up 0 bases and J gave up 0 bases, with 12 bases separating them. The length of the CDR3 is 16 residues. This CDR3 reads CASSLAGQKSSYEQYF. Here the CDR3 DNA reads TGTGCCAGCAGTTTAGCGGGCCAGAAGAGCTCCTACGAGCAGTACTTC.

At least ten counts were recorded for this clonotype. V gene TRBV4-1 combines with J gene TRBJ2-3; TRBD2 aligns across 9 bases. This CDR3 is built from 13 residues. The trim removed 1 base at V and 14 bases at J, leaving 7 bases unmatched. Germline CDR1 and CDR2: MGHRA and YSYEKL. DNA for the CDR3: TGCGCCAGCAGCCAAGCTGAGCGGGAGGTCTTGTATTTT. Its protein is CASSQAEREVLYF.

The chain employs TRBV7-9 and TRBJ2-5, with D tentatively TRBD1 (5 bases). There are 15 residues in the CDR3. V was shortened by 3 bases and J by 4 bases, with 15 bases between the two germline ends. Germline assignment: CDR1 SEHNR and CDR2 FQNEAQ (reference sequence). The CDR3: CASSFGATPGETQYF. The CDR3 coding sequence is TGTGCCAGCAGCTTTGGGGCTACCCCGGGAGAGACCCAGTACTTC.

This clonotype has at least ten counts. The CDR3 sequence is CASSLQGALSNEQFF. The CDR3 coding sequence is TGTGCCAGCAGTTTACAGGGGGCATTGTCCAATGAGCAGTTCTTC. The chain uses TRBV12-3 or TRBV12-4 and TRBJ2-1; 8 bases are a match to TRBD1. CDR3 length: 15 residues. V shed 2 bases and J 6 bases; nucleotides not matched to a gene: 6.

In this sample, this clonotype turned up many times. CDR3: CSLNSASSYNEQFF. The CDR3 region has the DNA TGCAGTTTGAACTCCGCGAGCTCCTACAATGAGCAGTTCTTC. The chain carries TRBV20-1 and TRBJ2-1; D uncertain. With 8 bases removed from V and 0 bases from J, the gap between germline ends came to 14 bases. Germline CDR1 reads DFQATT; CDR2 reads SNEGSKA (reference sequence). This CDR3 is built from 14 residues.

This clonotype appeared a few times. This chain links TRBV7-9 with TRBJ2-1; D is perhaps TRBD1 or TRBD2 (5 bases each). The V gene lost 5 bases and the J gene lost 3 bases, with 11 bases spanning the gap. The V gene's germline CDR1 is SEHNR and CDR2 FQNEAQ (reference sequence). The CDR3 has 14 amino acids. The CDR3 protein is CASSARDDYNEQFF. Written as DNA, the CDR3 is TGTGCCAGCAGCGCCCGGGACGACTACAATGAGCAGTTCTTC. The whole variable domain, remainder taken from reference TRBV7-9 and TRBJ2-1, is DTGVSQNPRHKITKRGQNVTFRCDPISEHNRLYWYRQTLGQGPEFLTYFQNEAQLEKSRLLSDRFSAERPKGSFSTLEIQRTEQGDSAMYLCASSARDDYNEQFFGPGTRLTVL.

Points on this clonotype: A much larger clone is a single base away; this may be a read error. V gene TRBV29-1 combines with J gene TRBJ1-1; D is unresolved. Germline V lookup: CDR1 SQVTM, CDR2 ANQGSEA. The CDR3 covers 13 residues. The CDR3 DNA follows: TGCAGCGTCACCAGTCTCATGAACACTGAAGATTTCTTT. Protein product: CSVTSLMNTEDFF.

This clonotype was found a few times. The V gene is TRBV6-5, the J gene TRBJ2-1, with D possibly TRBD2 on 5 matching bases. The CDR3 runs 14 residues. Trimming stripped 2 bases from V and 5 bases from J, with 10 bases between. The V gene's germline CDR1 is MNHEY and CDR2 SVGAGI. This CDR3 is CASSYRTRNNEQFF. The CDR3 bases are TGTGCCAGCAGTTACCGAACTAGGAACAATGAGCAGTTCTTC.

This clonotype was counted a few times. The chain links TRBV7-3 to TRBJ2-3, with TRBD2 matching over 7 bases. The J segment lost 6 bases and the V segment lost 5 bases, leaving 2 bases of the junction unmatched. Germline CDR1 SGHTA, CDR2 FQGTGA. The CDR3 runs to 12 residues. The DNA for the CDR3 is TGTGCCAGCAGCATTAGCGGGGATACGCAGTATTTT. This codes for CASSISGDTQYF.

The V call is TRBV5-4, the J call TRBJ2-1, with 8 bases matching TRBD2. Germline assignment: CDR1 SGHNT and CDR2 YYREEE (reference sequence). V was pared by 6 bases and J by 5 bases, with 13 bases of the junction left unmatched. CDR3 length equals 16 residues. CDR3 sequence reads: CASTDPSGSNDNEQFF. The CDR3 DNA reads as TGTGCCAGCACCGACCCCAGCGGGAGTAACGACAATGAGCAGTTCTTC.

This clonotype has ten or more counts. The chain has TRBV28 and TRBJ2-2; D ambiguous. V was clipped by 2 bases and J by 3 bases, with 10 bases between them. The CDR3 runs to 15 residues. In germline, CDR1 is MDHEN, CDR2 SYDVKM. CDR3 coding DNA: TGTGCCAGCAGTTTAATTTCAGAGTACACCGGGGAGCTGTTTTTT. Encoded protein: CASSLISEYTGELFF.

This clonotype appeared many times. The chain combines TRBV28 with TRBJ2-5; D unresolved. With 1 base removed from V and 4 bases from J, the gap between germline ends came to 19 bases. Germline CDR1 and CDR2: MDHEN and SYDVKM. The CDR3 contains 17 residues. In DNA, the CDR3 is TGTGCCAGCAGTTTATCCGGCCAGAAACTCCTCGGAGAGACCCAGTACTTC. This translates into CASSLSGQKLLGETQYF.

This chain links TRBV4-1 with TRBJ2-3, with 15 bases fitting TRBD2. The germline CDR1 and CDR2 sequences are MGHRA and YSYEKL. CDR3 length equals 19 residues. Trimming at V came to 4 bases and at J to 4 bases, leaving 12 bases not matched to a gene. The CDR3 loop reads CASSPSGTSGRTGSDTQYF. The CDR3 DNA reads TGCGCCAGCAGCCCCTCCGGGACTAGCGGGAGGACGGGGTCAGATACGCAGTATTTT.

This clonotype occurred many times. This sequence joins TRBV20-1 and TRBJ2-3, with 9 nucleotides matching TRBD2. Germline trimming cut 6 bases from V and 4 bases from J; bases unmatched to any gene: 14. From germline, CDR1 is DFQATT and CDR2 SNEGSKA (reference sequence). This CDR3 comprises 16 residues. Here the CDR3 reads CSALLAGPLGPDTQYF. As DNA, the CDR3 is TGCAGTGCACTCCTAGCGGGACCTCTGGGCCCAGATACGCAGTATTTT.

Many counts were recorded for this clonotype. The chain has TRBV4-1 and TRBJ1-2; perhaps TRBD1 as D (5 bases). The CDR3 has 12 residues. Between the trimmed V and J ends, which lost 2 bases and 4 bases, there was a span of 5 bases. CDR1 and CDR2 from the germline V gene are MGHRA and YSYEKL. The CDR3 loop reads CASSQQGYGYTF. Written as DNA, the CDR3 is TGCGCCAGCAGCCAACAGGGCTATGGCTACACCTTC.

This rearrangement joins TRBV12-3 or TRBV12-4 to TRBJ1-1; the D is unclear. The CDR3 runs to 16 residues. The germline V and J ends were trimmed by 6 bases and 4 bases, with 21 bases remaining between them. CDR3 sequence (DNA): TGTGCCAGCAGACCCCTTCGCCGCTGGGGTTCCACTGAAGCTTTCTTT. This translates into CASRPLRRWGSTEAFF.